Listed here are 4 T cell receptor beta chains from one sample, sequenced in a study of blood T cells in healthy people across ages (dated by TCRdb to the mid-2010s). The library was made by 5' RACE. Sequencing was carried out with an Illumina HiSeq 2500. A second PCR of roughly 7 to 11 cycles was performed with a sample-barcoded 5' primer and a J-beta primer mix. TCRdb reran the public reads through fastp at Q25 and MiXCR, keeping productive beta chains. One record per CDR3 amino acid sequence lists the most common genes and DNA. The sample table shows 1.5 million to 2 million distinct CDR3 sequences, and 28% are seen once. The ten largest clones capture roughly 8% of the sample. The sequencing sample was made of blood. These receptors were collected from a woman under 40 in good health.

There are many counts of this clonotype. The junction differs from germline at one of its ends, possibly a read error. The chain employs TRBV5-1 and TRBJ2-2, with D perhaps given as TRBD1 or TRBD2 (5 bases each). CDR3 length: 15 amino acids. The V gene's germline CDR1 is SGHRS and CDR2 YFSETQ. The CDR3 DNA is TGTGCCAGCAGCTTAACCGGGACCAACACCGGGGAGCTGTTTTTT. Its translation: CASSLTGTNTGELFF.

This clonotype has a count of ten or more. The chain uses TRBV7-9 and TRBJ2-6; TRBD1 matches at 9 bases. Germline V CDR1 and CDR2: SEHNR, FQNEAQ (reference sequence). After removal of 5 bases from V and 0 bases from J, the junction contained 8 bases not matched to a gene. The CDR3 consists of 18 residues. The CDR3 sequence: CASSPMDRGNSGANVLTF. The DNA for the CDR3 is TGTGCCAGCAGCCCCATGGACAGGGGAAACTCTGGGGCCAACGTCCTGACTTTC. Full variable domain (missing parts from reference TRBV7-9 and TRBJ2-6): DTGVSQNPRHKITKRGQNVTFRCDPISEHNRLYWYRQTLGQGPEFLTYFQNEAQLEKSRLLSDRFSAERPKGSFSTLEIQRTEQGDSAMYLCASSPMDRGNSGANVLTFGAGSRLTVL.

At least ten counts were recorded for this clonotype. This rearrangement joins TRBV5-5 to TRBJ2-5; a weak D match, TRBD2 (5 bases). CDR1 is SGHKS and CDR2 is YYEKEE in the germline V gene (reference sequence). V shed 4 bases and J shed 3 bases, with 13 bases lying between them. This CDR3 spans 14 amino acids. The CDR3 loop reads CASSPGLIKETQYF. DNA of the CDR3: TGTGCCAGCAGCCCGGGGTTAATAAAAGAGACCCAGTACTTC. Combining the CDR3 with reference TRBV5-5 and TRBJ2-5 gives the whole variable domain DAGVTQSPTHLIKTRGQQVTLRCSPISGHKSVSWYQQVLGQGPQFIFQYYEKEERGRGNFPDRFSARQFPNYSSELNVNALLLGDSALYLCASSPGLIKETQYFGPGTRLLVL.

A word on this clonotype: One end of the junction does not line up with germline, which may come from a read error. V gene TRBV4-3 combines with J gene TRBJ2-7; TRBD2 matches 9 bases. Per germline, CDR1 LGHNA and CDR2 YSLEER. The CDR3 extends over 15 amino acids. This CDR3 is CASSQVGGRGYEQYF. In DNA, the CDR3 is TGCGCCAGCAGCCAAGTGGGCGGGAGGGGATACGAGCAGTATTTC.